A selection of T cell receptor beta chains follows, all from one sample in a study of Ad26.COV2.S vaccination and SARS-CoV-2 variants. The protocol was immunoSEQ multiplex PCR, while the TCRdb copy is restricted to in-frame clones and leaves out a portion. This sample carries about 420,000 clones, approximately 90% of them seen once, and the ten largest clones take less than 4.5%. The starting material was peripheral blood, obtained in a trial of Ad26.COV2.S vaccine versus placebo. The receptors shown here come from a person aged 18 to 59 who received the Ad26.COV2.S COVID-19 vaccine or a placebo. The CDR3 runs from the conserved cysteine through the conserved F or W. The D gene is left open where the match is weak. Clone size is given for some rows only: seen once, a few or many times, or a class if the clone is expanded.

D: NA
J: TRBJ2-1
V: TRBV15
size: NA
CDR3: CATSRDLSSYNEQFF
DNA: TGTGCCACCAGCAGAGATCTTAGCTCCTACAATGAGCAGTTCTTC

D: NA
J: TRBJ1-2
V: TRBV5-5
size: NA
CDR3: CASSLLRGNGYGYTF
DNA: TGTGCCAGCAGCTTGTTAAGGGGCAATGGCTATGGCTACACCTTC

D: NA
J: TRBJ2-7
V: TRBV6-1
size: NA
CDR3: CASSDQGPPYEQYF
DNA: TGTGCCAGCAGTGATCAGGGCCCCCCCTACGAGCAGTACTTC

D: NA
J: TRBJ2-1
V: TRBV18
size: NA
CDR3: CASSPGVSPEQFF
DNA: TGTGCCAGCTCACCAGGAGTCTCGCCTGAGCAGTTCTTC

D: NA
J: TRBJ1-1
V: TRBV5-4
size: NA
CDR3: CASSLKPGGPLTEAFF
DNA: TGTGCCAGCAGCTTGAAGCCTGGGGGCCCACTCACTGAAGCTTTCTTT

D: TRBD1
J: TRBJ1-6
V: TRBV7-2
size: NA
CDR3: CASSPRQGYSYNSPLHF
DNA: TGTGCCAGCAGCCCTCGACAGGGTTACTCCTATAATTCACCCCTCCACTTT

D: NA
J: TRBJ1-2
V: TRBV4-1
size: NA
CDR3: CASSQDQGSGYTF
DNA: TGCGCCAGCAGCCAAGACCAGGGGTCTGGCTACACCTTC

D: NA
J: TRBJ2-5
V: TRBV4-1
size: NA
CDR3: CASSQETGGAAQYF
DNA: TGCGCCAGCAGCCAAGAGACGGGCGGGGCGGCCCAGTACTTC

D: NA
J: TRBJ1-4
V: TRBV21-1
size: NA
CDR3: CASSKRITSEKLFF
DNA: TGTGCCAGCAGCAAAAGGATTACAAGTGAAAAACTGTTTTTT

D: TRBD2
J: TRBJ2-3
V: TRBV9
size: NA
CDR3: CASSVSGVPSDTQYF
DNA: TGTGCCAGCAGCGTGAGCGGGGTCCCCTCAGATACGCAGTATTTT

D: NA
J: TRBJ2-2
V: TRBV4-3
size: NA
CDR3: CASSPLYGELFF
DNA: TGCGCCAGCAGCCCGCTCTACGGGGAGCTGTTTTTT

D: NA
J: TRBJ2-6
V: TRBV15
size: NA
CDR3: CATSSPEWRYSGANVLTF
DNA: TGTGCCACCAGCAGCCCCGAATGGAGGTACTCTGGGGCCAACGTCCTGACTTTC

D: TRBD2
J: TRBJ2-3
V: TRBV15
size: NA
CDR3: CATSKSGGYTDTQYF
DNA: TGTGCCACCAGCAAAAGCGGGGGATACACAGATACGCAGTATTTT

D: NA
J: TRBJ2-3
V: TRBV11-3
size: NA
CDR3: CASSLEGRERDTQYF
DNA: TGTGCCAGCAGCTTAGAGGGTCGGGAGCGGGATACGCAGTATTTT

D: NA
J: TRBJ1-2
V: TRBV12-3/TRBV12-4
size: NA
CDR3: CASSKTVFYGYTF
DNA: TGTGCCAGCAGTAAGACAGTCTTTTATGGCTACACCTTC

D: TRBD2
J: TRBJ2-7
V: TRBV10-3
size: NA
CDR3: CAISESVGGSAGEQYF
DNA: TGTGCCATCAGTGAATCGGTCGGGGGGTCCGCGGGTGAGCAGTACTTC

D: TRBD1
J: TRBJ2-7
V: TRBV6-1
size: NA
CDR3: CASSEAGTGPYEQYF
DNA: TGTGCCAGCAGTGAAGCTGGGACAGGGCCCTACGAGCAGTACTTC

D: NA
J: TRBJ2-3
V: TRBV30
size: NA
CDR3: CAWSVNPDTQYF
DNA: TGTGCCTGGAGTGTAAACCCGGATACGCAGTATTTT

D: NA
J: TRBJ2-7
V: TRBV4-1
size: NA
CDR3: CASSQGSSGSPYEQYF
DNA: TGCGCCAGCAGCCAAGGGTCCTCAGGGTCACCCTACGAGCAGTACTTC

D: NA
J: TRBJ1-2
V: TRBV7-9
size: once
CDR3: CASSFDSNYGYTF
DNA: TGTGCCAGCAGCTTCGACAGTAACTATGGCTACACCTTC

D: TRBD1
J: TRBJ1-2
V: TRBV28
size: NA
CDR3: CASSPYRGGYGYTF
DNA: TGTGCCAGCAGTCCCTACAGGGGGGGCTATGGCTACACCTTC

D: NA
J: TRBJ2-7
V: TRBV5-6
size: once
CDR3: CASSLGSGNYEQYF
DNA: TGTGCCAGCAGCTTGGGCTCAGGGAACTACGAGCAGTACTTC

D: TRBD1
J: TRBJ1-2
V: TRBV28
size: many
CDR3: CASRSPGQGGGYTF
DNA: TGTGCCAGCAGATCTCCGGGACAGGGGGGAGGCTACACCTTC

D: NA
J: TRBJ2-3
V: TRBV27
size: NA
CDR3: CASSLGGDTQYF
DNA: TGTGCCAGCAGTTTAGGAGGAGATACGCAGTATTTT

D: NA
J: TRBJ2-1
V: TRBV6-2/TRBV6-3
size: NA
CDR3: CASSYYPGINEQFF
DNA: TGTGCCAGCAGTTACTATCCGGGTATTAATGAGCAGTTCTTC

D: TRBD1
J: TRBJ1-6
V: TRBV19
size: once
CDR3: CASSIGQGRSPLHF
DNA: TGTGCCAGTAGTATCGGACAGGGTCGATCACCCCTCCACTTT

D: NA
J: TRBJ1-2
V: TRBV6-5
size: NA
CDR3: CASSYRGGGYTF
DNA: TGTGCCAGCAGTTACCGGGGGGGAGGCTACACCTTC

D: NA
J: TRBJ1-2
V: TRBV6-5
size: NA
CDR3: CASSLTRNYGYTF
DNA: TGTGCCAGCAGTTTGACAAGGAACTATGGCTACACCTTC

D: TRBD1
J: TRBJ2-7
V: TRBV7-6
size: NA
CDR3: CASSLVGQGNEQYF
DNA: TGTGCCAGCAGCTTAGTGGGACAGGGGAACGAGCAGTACTTC

D: NA
J: TRBJ2-7
V: TRBV27
size: NA
CDR3: CASSLNILYEQYF
DNA: TGTGCCAGCAGTTTGAACATTCTCTACGAGCAGTACTTC

D: TRBD1
J: TRBJ1-1
V: TRBV9
size: NA
CDR3: CASSGNRDRGDDTEAFF
DNA: TGTGCCAGCAGCGGAAACCGGGACAGGGGGGATGATACTGAAGCTTTCTTT

D: NA
J: TRBJ2-7
V: TRBV7-2
size: few
CDR3: CASSLSEGSEQYF
DNA: TGTGCCAGCAGCTTATCCGAGGGGTCCGAGCAGTACTTC

D: NA
J: TRBJ1-6
V: TRBV18
size: NA
CDR3: CASTGDVGRNSPLHF
DNA: TGTGCCAGCACGGGGGACGTTGGCCGTAATTCACCCCTCCACTTT

D: TRBD1
J: TRBJ2-1
V: TRBV7-2
size: NA
CDR3: CASSLVRDSSYNEQFF
DNA: TGTGCCAGCAGCTTAGTGAGGGACAGCTCCTACAATGAGCAGTTCTTC

D: TRBD2
J: TRBJ2-1
V: TRBV9
size: NA
CDR3: CASSPGLAGFTSNEQFF
DNA: TGTGCCAGCAGCCCGGGACTAGCGGGGTTCACGAGTAATGAGCAGTTCTTC

D: TRBD1
J: TRBJ2-7
V: TRBV20-1
size: once
CDR3: CSATNRGEQYF
DNA: TGCAGTGCTACCAACAGGGGAGAGCAGTACTTC

D: TRBD1
J: TRBJ1-1
V: TRBV13
size: NA
CDR3: CASSPGTGGPEAFF
DNA: TGTGCCAGCAGCCCTGGGACAGGTGGACCTGAAGCTTTCTTT

D: NA
J: TRBJ1-6
V: TRBV29-1
size: NA
CDR3: CSVEDPASSYNSPLHF
DNA: TGCAGCGTTGAAGACCCGGCAAGCTCCTATAATTCACCCCTCCACTTT

D: TRBD2
J: TRBJ2-5
V: TRBV9
size: NA
CDR3: CASRPIWTGGHQETQYF
DNA: TGTGCCAGCAGGCCTATTTGGACGGGGGGACACCAAGAGACCCAGTACTTC

D: TRBD2
J: TRBJ2-1
V: TRBV7-9
size: NA
CDR3: CASTSTSFFHNEQFF
DNA: TGTGCCAGCACCTCGACTAGCTTTTTCCACAATGAGCAGTTCTTC

D: NA
J: TRBJ2-3
V: TRBV4-2
size: NA
CDR3: CASSQDSWTNLVTDTQYF
DNA: TGTGCCAGCAGCCAAGATTCCTGGACTAACCTCGTCACAGATACGCAGTATTTT

D: NA
J: TRBJ2-3
V: TRBV28
size: NA
CDR3: CATRRRFTDTQYF
DNA: TGTGCCACCCGAAGGCGCTTCACAGATACGCAGTATTTT

D: TRBD1
J: TRBJ1-1
V: TRBV19
size: NA
CDR3: CASSRQGSYTEAFF
DNA: TGTGCCAGTAGTAGACAGGGGAGTTATACTGAAGCTTTCTTT

D: TRBD1
J: TRBJ2-3
V: TRBV10-3
size: NA
CDR3: CAIKGQDTDTQYF
DNA: TGTGCCATCAAGGGACAGGACACAGATACGCAGTATTTT

D: NA
J: TRBJ2-3
V: TRBV6-2/TRBV6-3
size: NA
CDR3: CASSGPSQYF
DNA: TGTGCCAGCAGTGGCCCCTCGCAGTATTTT

D: TRBD2
J: TRBJ2-1
V: TRBV29-1
size: NA
CDR3: CSALSGLNNEQFF
DNA: TGCAGCGCCCTTAGCGGGCTAAACAATGAGCAGTTCTTC

D: NA
J: TRBJ1-1
V: TRBV6-1
size: NA
CDR3: CASSEYSTEAFF
DNA: TGTGCCAGCAGTGAATACAGCACTGAAGCTTTCTTT

D: TRBD1
J: TRBJ2-3
V: TRBV19
size: NA
CDR3: CASTLSGDRHTQYF
DNA: TGTGCCAGTACCCTCTCAGGGGACAGGCATACGCAGTATTTT

D: TRBD1
J: TRBJ1-1
V: TRBV6-5
size: NA
CDR3: CASSYRGTGGTEAFF
DNA: TGTGCCAGCAGTTATAGGGGGACAGGGGGGACTGAAGCTTTCTTT

D: NA
J: TRBJ1-2
V: TRBV4-1
size: NA
CDR3: CASSQDYRRYGYTF
DNA: TGCGCCAGCAGCCAAGATTACAGGAGATATGGCTACACCTTC

D: TRBD1
J: TRBJ2-1
V: TRBV10-3
size: NA
CDR3: CAISWGQKNEQFF
DNA: TGTGCCATCAGCTGGGGACAGAAAAATGAGCAGTTCTTC